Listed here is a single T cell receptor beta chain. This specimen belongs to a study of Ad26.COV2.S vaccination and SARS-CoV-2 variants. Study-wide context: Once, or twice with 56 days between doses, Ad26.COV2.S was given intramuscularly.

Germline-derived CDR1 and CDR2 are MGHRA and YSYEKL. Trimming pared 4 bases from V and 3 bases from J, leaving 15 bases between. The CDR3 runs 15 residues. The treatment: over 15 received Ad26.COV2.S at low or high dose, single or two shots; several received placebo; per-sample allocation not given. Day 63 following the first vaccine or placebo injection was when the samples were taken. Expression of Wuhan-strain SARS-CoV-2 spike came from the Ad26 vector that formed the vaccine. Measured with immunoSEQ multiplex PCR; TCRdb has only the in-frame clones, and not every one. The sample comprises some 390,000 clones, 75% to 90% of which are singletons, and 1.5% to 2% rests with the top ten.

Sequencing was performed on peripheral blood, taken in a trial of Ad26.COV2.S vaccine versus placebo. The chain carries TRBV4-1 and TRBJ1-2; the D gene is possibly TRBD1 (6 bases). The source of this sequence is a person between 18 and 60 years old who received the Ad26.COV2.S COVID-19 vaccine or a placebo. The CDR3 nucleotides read TGCGCCAGCAGCCCGCCAGGGGTGGTCGACTATGGCTACACCTTC. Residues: CASSPPGVVDYGYTF.